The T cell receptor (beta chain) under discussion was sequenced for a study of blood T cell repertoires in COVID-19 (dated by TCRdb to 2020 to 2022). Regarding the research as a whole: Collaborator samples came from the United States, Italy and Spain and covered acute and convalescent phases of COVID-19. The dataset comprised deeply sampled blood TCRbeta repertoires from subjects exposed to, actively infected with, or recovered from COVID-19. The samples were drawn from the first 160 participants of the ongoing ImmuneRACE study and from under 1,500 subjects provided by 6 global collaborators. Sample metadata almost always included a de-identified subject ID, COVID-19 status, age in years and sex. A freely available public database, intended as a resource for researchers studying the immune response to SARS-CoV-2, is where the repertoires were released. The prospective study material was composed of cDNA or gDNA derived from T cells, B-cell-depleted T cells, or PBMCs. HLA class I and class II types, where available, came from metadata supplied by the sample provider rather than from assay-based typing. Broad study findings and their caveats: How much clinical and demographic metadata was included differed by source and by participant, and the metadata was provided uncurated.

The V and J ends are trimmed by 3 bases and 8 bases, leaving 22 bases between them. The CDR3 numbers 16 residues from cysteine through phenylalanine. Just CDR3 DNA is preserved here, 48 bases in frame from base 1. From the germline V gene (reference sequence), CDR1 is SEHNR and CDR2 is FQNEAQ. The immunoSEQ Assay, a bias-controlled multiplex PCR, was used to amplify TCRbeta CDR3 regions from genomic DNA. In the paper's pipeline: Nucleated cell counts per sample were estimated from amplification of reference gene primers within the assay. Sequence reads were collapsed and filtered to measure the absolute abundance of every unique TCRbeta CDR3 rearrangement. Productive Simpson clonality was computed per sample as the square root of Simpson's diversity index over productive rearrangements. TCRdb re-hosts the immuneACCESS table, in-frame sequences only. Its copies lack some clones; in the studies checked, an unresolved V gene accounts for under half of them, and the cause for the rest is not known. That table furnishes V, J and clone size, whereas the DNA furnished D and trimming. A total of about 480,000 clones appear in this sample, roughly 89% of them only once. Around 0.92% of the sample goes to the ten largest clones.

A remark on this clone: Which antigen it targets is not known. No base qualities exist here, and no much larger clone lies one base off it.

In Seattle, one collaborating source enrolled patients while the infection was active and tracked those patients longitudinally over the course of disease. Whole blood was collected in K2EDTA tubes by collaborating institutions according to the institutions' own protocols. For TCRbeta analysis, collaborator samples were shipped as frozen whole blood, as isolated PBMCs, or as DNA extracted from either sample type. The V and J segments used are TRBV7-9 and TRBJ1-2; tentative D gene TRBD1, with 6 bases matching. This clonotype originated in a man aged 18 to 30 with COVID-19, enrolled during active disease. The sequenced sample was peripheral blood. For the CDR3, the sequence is CASSLDLRTALRGYTF. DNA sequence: TGTGCCAGCAGCTTGGATTTGAGGACAGCATTGCGAGGCTACACCTTC.